This TCR beta chain was profiled in a study of spatial heterogeneity in lung cancer. This clonotype has a count of ten or more. Its target is unknown. TCRdb passed the 5' RACE reads through MiXCR, listing each CDR3 protein once. The data contain about 78,000 distinct CDR3 sequences, under 8.5% of them singletons. Time point noted: sample taken at primary tumor resection. From tumor, nontumor lung or frozen PBMC, whole RNA was taken unsorted for sequencing. Trimming cost V 8 bases and J 2 bases, with 16 bases left between them. The CDR3 has 14 amino acids. From germline, CDR1 is SGHRS and CDR2 YFSETQ. Study-wide results and limits: Blood showed ubiquitous tumor TCRs more often at resection than at routine follow-up.

The rearrangement joins TRBV5-1 to TRBJ1-2, with TRBD1 as a possible D gene (6 bases). The specimen was PBMCs, collected at surgery. The source is a male donor with early-stage non-small cell lung cancer. CDR3 in DNA: TGCGCCAGTCACGAGGGGGGCTGGAACTATGGCTACACCTTC. Its translation: CASHEGGWNYGYTF.